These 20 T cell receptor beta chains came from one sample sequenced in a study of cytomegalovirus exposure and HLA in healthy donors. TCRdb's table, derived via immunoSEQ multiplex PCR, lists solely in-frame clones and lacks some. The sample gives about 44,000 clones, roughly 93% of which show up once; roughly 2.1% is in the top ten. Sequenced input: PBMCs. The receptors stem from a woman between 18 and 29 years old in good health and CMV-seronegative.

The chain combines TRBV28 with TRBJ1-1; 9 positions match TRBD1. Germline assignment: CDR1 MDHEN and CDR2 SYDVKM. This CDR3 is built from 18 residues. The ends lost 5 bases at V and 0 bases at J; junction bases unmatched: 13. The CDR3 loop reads CASSETGGRIRMNTEAFF. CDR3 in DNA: TGTGCCAGCAGTGAGACAGGGGGAAGGATCCGCATGAACACTGAAGCTTTCTTT.

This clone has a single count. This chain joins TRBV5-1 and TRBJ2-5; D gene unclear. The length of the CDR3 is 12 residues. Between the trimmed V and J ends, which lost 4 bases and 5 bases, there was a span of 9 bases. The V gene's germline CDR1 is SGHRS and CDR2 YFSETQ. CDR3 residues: CASSRSWETQYF. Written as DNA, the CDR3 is TGCGCCAGCAGCAGGAGCTGGGAGACCCAGTACTTC.

Here the CDR3 DNA reads TGCGCCAGCAGCCCCCCGGGTGGGGAAGCTTTCTTT. This encodes CASSPPGGEAFF. J is TRBJ1-1 and V is TRBV4-1; D gene ambiguous. V was cut by 4 bases and J by 8 bases, with 11 bases left in between. CDR1 is MGHRA and CDR2 is YSYEKL in the germline V gene. The length of the CDR3 is 12 residues.

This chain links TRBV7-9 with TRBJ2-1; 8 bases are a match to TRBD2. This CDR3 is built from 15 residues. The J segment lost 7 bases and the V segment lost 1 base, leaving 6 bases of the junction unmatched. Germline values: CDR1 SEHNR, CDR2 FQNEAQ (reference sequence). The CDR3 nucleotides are TGTGCCAGCAGCTTAGATCTGGGCGGGGGGAATGAGCAGTTCTTC. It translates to CASSLDLGGGNEQFF.

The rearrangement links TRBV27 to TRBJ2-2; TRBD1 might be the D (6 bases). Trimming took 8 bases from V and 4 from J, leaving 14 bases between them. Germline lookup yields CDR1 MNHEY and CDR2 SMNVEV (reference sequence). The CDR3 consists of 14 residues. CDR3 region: CASFSGESTGELFF. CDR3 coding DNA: TGTGCCAGCTTTTCAGGGGAGAGCACCGGGGAGCTGTTTTTT.

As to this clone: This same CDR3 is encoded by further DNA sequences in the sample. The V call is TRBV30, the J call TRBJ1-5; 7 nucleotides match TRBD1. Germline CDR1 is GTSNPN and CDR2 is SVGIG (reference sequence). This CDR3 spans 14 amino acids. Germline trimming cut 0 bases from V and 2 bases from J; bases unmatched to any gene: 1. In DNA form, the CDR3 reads TGTGCCTGGAGTGTAGGACAGGGCAATCAGCCCCAGCATTTT. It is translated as CAWSVGQGNQPQHF.

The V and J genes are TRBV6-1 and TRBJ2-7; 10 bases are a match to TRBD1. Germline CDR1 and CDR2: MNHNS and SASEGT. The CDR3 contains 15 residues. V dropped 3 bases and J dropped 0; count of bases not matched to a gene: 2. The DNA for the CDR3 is TGTGCCAGCAGTGAGGACAGGGGGAGCTCCTACGAGCAGTACTTC. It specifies CASSEDRGSSYEQYF.

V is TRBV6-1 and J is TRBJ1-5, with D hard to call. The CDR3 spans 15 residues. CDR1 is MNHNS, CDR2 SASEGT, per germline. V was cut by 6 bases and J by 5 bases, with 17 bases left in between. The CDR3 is CASSFLTDGDQPQHF. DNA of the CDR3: TGTGCCAGCAGCTTCCTTACAGATGGCGATCAGCCCCAGCATTTT.

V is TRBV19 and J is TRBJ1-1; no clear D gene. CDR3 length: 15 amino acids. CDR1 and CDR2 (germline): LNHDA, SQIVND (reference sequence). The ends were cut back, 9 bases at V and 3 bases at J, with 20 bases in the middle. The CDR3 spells CASLGYRGGYTEAFF. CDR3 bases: TGTGCCAGCCTAGGCTACCGGGGAGGGTACACTGAAGCTTTCTTT.

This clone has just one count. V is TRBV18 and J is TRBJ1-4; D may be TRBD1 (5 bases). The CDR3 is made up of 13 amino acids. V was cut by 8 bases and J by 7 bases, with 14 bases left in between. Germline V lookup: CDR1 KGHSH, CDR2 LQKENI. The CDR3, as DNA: TGTGCCAGCACGCTGACCACAGGTGAAAAACTGTTTTTT. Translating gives CASTLTTGEKLFF.

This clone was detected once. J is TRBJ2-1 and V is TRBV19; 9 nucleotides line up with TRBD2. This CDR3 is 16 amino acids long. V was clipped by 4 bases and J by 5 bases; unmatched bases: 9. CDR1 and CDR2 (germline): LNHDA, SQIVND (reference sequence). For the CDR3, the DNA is TGTGCCAGTAGTAACGGGGGCGGGAGGGCCCACAATGAGCAGTTCTTC. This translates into CASSNGGGRAHNEQFF.

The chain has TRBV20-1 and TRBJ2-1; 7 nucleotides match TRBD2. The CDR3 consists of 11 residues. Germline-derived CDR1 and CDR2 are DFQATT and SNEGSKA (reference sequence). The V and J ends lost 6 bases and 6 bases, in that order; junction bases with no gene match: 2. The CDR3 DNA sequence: TGCAGTGCGGGGGGGGTCAATGAGCAGTTCTTC. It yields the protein CSAGGVNEQFF.

CDR3 DNA sequence: TGCGCCAGCAGCTGGCGGACAGGGAGCGCAGATACGCAGTATTTT. This sequence encodes CASSWRTGSADTQYF. The V gene is TRBV5-1, the J gene TRBJ2-3; 8 positions match TRBD1. V trimming: 3 bases; J trimming: 4 bases; junction bases outside the gene matches: 7. Looked up from germline, CDR1 is SGHRS and CDR2 is YFSETQ. The CDR3 consists of 15 residues.

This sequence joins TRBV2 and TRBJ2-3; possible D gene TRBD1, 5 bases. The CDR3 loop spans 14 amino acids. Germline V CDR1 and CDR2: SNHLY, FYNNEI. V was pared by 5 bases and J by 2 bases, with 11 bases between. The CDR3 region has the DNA TGTGCCAGCAGTCCACGGACATTCACAGATACGCAGTATTTT. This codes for CASSPRTFTDTQYF. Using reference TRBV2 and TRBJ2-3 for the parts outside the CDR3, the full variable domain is EPEVTQTPSHQVTQMGQEVILRCVPISNHLYFYWYRQILGQKVEFLVSFYNNEISEKSEIFDDQFSVERPDGSNFTLKIRSTKLEDSAMYFCASSPRTFTDTQYFGPGTRLTVL.

This chain's CDR3 is CASSPVPGTGSFTEAFF. The CDR3 DNA follows: TGTGCCAGCTCACCTGTACCGGGGACAGGGAGCTTCACTGAAGCTTTCTTT. The V gene is TRBV18, the J gene TRBJ1-1; the match to TRBD1 covers 9 bases. CDR1 is KGHSH and CDR2 is LQKENI in the germline V gene. The V gene end was trimmed by 3 bases and the J gene end by 4 bases; junction bases not matched to a gene: 12. There are 17 residues in the CDR3.

The CDR3: CASSPPDGGVYGYTF. DNA of the CDR3: TGCGCCAGCAGCCCGCCGGACGGGGGGGTCTATGGCTACACCTTC. The chain recombines TRBV4-1 with TRBJ1-2, with a tentative D call TRBD1 (5 bases). The germline V and J ends were trimmed by 4 bases and 4 bases, with 16 bases remaining between them. CDR1 MGHRA and CDR2 YSYEKL come from the germline V gene. This CDR3 spans 15 amino acids.

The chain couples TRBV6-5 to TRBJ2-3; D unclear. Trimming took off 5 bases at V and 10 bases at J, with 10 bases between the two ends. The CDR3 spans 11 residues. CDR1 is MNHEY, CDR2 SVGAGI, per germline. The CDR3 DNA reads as TGTGCCAGCAGTGAAGCTAGGCCGCAGTATTTT. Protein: CASSEARPQYF.

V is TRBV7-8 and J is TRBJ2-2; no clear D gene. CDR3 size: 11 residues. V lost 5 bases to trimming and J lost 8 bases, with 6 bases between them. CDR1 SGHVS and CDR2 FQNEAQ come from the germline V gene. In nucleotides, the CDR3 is TGTGCCAGCAGCATAATTGGGGAGCTGTTTTTT. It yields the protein CASSIIGELFF. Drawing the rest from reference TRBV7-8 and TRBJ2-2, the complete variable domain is GAGVSQSPRYKVAKRGQDVALRCDPISGHVSLFWYQQALGQGPEFLTYFQNEAQLDKSGLPSDRFFAERPEGSVSTLKIQRTQQEDSAVYLCASSIIGELFFGEGSRLTVL.

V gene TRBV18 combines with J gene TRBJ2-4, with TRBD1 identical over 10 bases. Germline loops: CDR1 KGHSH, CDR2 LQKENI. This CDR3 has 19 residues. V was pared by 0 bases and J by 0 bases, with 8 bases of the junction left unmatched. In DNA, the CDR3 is TGTGCCAGCTCACCACCGAGGACAGGGGGTTTGGAAGCCAAAAACATTCAGTACTTC. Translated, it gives CASSPPRTGGLEAKNIQYF.

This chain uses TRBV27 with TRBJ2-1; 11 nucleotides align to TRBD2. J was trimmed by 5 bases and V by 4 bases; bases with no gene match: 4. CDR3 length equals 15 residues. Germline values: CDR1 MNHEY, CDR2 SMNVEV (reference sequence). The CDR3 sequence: CASSWGLAAHNEQFF. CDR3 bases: TGTGCCAGCAGTTGGGGACTAGCGGCCCACAATGAGCAGTTCTTC.